These T cell receptor beta chains were read from a single sample in a study of sequential checkpoint blockade in melanoma. Profiled with immunoSEQ multiplex PCR; TCRdb holds only in-frame clones, not every one. Counted here are more than 25,000 clones, approximately 75% occurring once; the ten biggest clones make up roughly 13%. The sample was CD8+ T cells sorted from blood (inferred from file names), taken from a patient given nivolumab and ipilimumab in sequence. These receptors were collected from a human donor with melanoma. Both conserved end residues are part of each CDR3. The order of the fields is clone size, D gene, J gene, V gene, CDR3 DNA, CDR3 protein. A D gene is named only where the DNA matches it firmly. Only part of the rows carry a size: once, few, many, or a class if the clone is expanded.

-,TRBD1,TRBJ2-1,TRBV29-1,TGCAGCGGGGACAGCTACAATGAGCAGTTCTTC,CSGDSYNEQFF
-,-,TRBJ2-1,TRBV10-3,TGTGCCATCAGTGAGATAAGCGATGAGCAGTTCTTC,CAISEISDEQFF
-,-,TRBJ2-1,TRBV14,TGTGCCAGCAGCCAGCGACAGTCCTACAATGAGCAGTTCTTC,CASSQRQSYNEQFF
-,-,TRBJ2-3,TRBV29-1,TGCAGCGTTCGTCCAGGGGAATATTCAGATACGCAGTATTTT,CSVRPGEYSDTQYF
once,TRBD1,TRBJ2-2,TRBV5-4,TGTGCCAGCAGTCCCGGGACAGGGGGCGCCGGTGACACCGGGGAGCTGTTTTTT,CASSPGTGGAGDTGELFF
-,TRBD1,TRBJ1-2,TRBV4-1,TGCGCCAGCAGCCAAGACCCCGGGACAGGGAATGGCTACACCTTC,CASSQDPGTGNGYTF
-,TRBD1,TRBJ2-2,TRBV7-9,TGTGCCAGCAGCACCGGGACAGGGGGCTTCGGGGAGCTGTTTTTT,CASSTGTGGFGELFF
-,-,TRBJ2-5,TRBV30,TGTGCCCGAACAGACGACACTCAGACCCAGTACTTC,CARTDDTQTQYF
-,-,TRBJ2-6,TRBV9,TGTGCCAGCAGCGTTTCGCGGGATTCTGGGGCCAACGTCCTGACTTTC,CASSVSRDSGANVLTF
-,TRBD2,TRBJ2-7,TRBV27,TGTGCCAGCGGTGAGGTGGGGGGGGCGGGGGGCGAGCAGTACTTC,CASGEVGGAGGEQYF
once,-,TRBJ2-6,TRBV10-3,TGTGCCATCAGTGAGTCAGGGAGCTCTGGGGCCAACGTCCTGACTTTC,CAISESGSSGANVLTF
medium-sized,-,TRBJ2-7,TRBV9,TGTGCCAGCAGCGGCCGGGACAACTCCTACGAGCAGTACTTC,CASSGRDNSYEQYF
-,-,TRBJ2-2,TRBV7-3,TGTGCCAGCAGCTCCGTCACCGGGGAGCTGTTTTTT,CASSSVTGELFF
-,TRBD1,TRBJ2-5,TRBV5-1,TGCGCCAGCAGCCCCCAGGGGGCGAGACAAGAGACCCAGTACTTC,CASSPQGARQETQYF
-,TRBD1,TRBJ1-1,TRBV19,TGTGCCAGTAGTATCGGACAGGGCATCACTGAAGCTTTCTTT,CASSIGQGITEAFF
-,-,TRBJ2-7,TRBV5-1,TGCGCCAGCAGGGAGGGACCCCGGGCCTCCTACGAGCAGTACTTC,CASREGPRASYEQYF
-,-,TRBJ2-2,TRBV25-1,TGTGCCAGCAGTGATTTATCCCAGGGTGGCACCGGGGAGCTGTTTTTT,CASSDLSQGGTGELFF
-,TRBD1,TRBJ2-2,TRBV9,TGTGCCAGCAGCGGACAGGGGGCGACCGGGGAGCTGTTTTTT,CASSGQGATGELFF
once,TRBD1,TRBJ2-7,TRBV7-6,TGTGCCAGCAGCTCTAGTGGGACAGGGAAGGGCGAGCAGTACTTC,CASSSSGTGKGEQYF
-,TRBD1,TRBJ2-7,TRBV6-1,TGTGCCAGCAGAATCATACAGGGGTCCGGCGAGCAGTACTTC,CASRIIQGSGEQYF
-,TRBD1,TRBJ2-5,TRBV4-3,TGCGCCAGCAGCCAAGATCCAGGGGGTACCCAAGAGACCCAGTACTTC,CASSQDPGGTQETQYF
-,TRBD1,TRBJ2-3,TRBV6-5,TGTGCCAGCTCGGACAGGGGGTTGCATACGCAGTATTTT,CASSDRGLHTQYF
-,TRBD1,TRBJ2-1,TRBV7-8,TGTGCCAGCAGCATCAGGGGGACCTACAATGAGCAGTTCTTC,CASSIRGTYNEQFF
-,-,TRBJ1-6,TRBV9,TGTGCCAGCAGCGTAAGGGAGGTCAGGGAAGCTAATTCACCCCTCCACTTT,CASSVREVREANSPLHF
-,TRBD2,TRBJ2-5,TRBV6-5,TGTGCCAGCAGCCTAGCGGGGGGGACACAAGAGACCCAGTACTTC,CASSLAGGTQETQYF
-,-,TRBJ1-2,TRBV19,TGTGCCAGTAGTGTGGGAGGCTATGGCTACACCTTC,CASSVGGYGYTF
-,-,TRBJ2-3,TRBV9,TGTGCCAGCAGCGGTCTAATTGACTCTAGCACAGATACGCAGTATTTT,CASSGLIDSSTDTQYF
-,-,TRBJ2-2,TRBV19,TGTGCCAGTAGTATAGATGAGGGCCCCGGGGAGCTGTTTTTT,CASSIDEGPGELFF
-,-,TRBJ2-3,TRBV29-1,TGCAGCGTTGGGGAGGAACCCGGTTGGGGCGCGCAGTATTTT,CSVGEEPGWGAQYF
-,TRBD2,TRBJ2-2,TRBV28,TGTGCCAGCAGTTCGAGCCGGCTAGCGGGGGCCTCATACACCGGGGAGCTGTTTTTT,CASSSSRLAGASYTGELFF
-,-,TRBJ2-1,TRBV2,TGTGCCAGCAGTGGTCCAGGGGTTACTGAGCAGTTCTTC,CASSGPGVTEQFF
-,-,TRBJ2-1,TRBV7-6,TGTGCCAGCAGCTGGGGCAACAATGAGCAGTTCTTC,CASSWGNNEQFF
once,-,TRBJ2-1,TRBV7-3,TGTGCCAGCAGCTTAACTCCCGGGAATGAGCAGTTCTTC,CASSLTPGNEQFF
-,-,TRBJ2-1,TRBV2,TGTGCCAGCAGTGAAGCGAGAGCCTCCTACAATGAGCAGTTCTTC,CASSEARASYNEQFF